The clone carrying this T cell receptor (beta chain) has ten or more counts. The sample belongs to a study of T cells in Graves' hyperthyroidism and ophthalmopathy. Study background: Peripheral blood specimens were obtained at initial diagnosis, prior to any treatment.

TCR beta CDR3 sequences were amplified from RNA transcripts. First-round RT-PCR with HTBI primers amplified the TCR CDR3 region. TCRdb independently ran MiXCR on the multiplex PCR reads; one entry per CDR3 protein. The data hold around 380,000 distinct CDR3 sequences, with about 13% observed a single time. Germline V CDR1 and CDR2: SGHNT, YENEEA. V gave up 5 bases and J gave up 1 base, with 11 bases separating them. The CDR3 length is 14 residues. The material sequenced was blood. The sequence came from a man aged 25 to 45 with Graves' hyperthyroidism that later progressed to Graves' ophthalmopathy. The chain employs TRBV11-3 and TRBJ1-1; D remains ambiguous. DNA of the CDR3: TGTGCCAGCAGCCCCGAACTTTGGAACACTGAAGCTTTCTTT. This codes for CASSPELWNTEAFF.